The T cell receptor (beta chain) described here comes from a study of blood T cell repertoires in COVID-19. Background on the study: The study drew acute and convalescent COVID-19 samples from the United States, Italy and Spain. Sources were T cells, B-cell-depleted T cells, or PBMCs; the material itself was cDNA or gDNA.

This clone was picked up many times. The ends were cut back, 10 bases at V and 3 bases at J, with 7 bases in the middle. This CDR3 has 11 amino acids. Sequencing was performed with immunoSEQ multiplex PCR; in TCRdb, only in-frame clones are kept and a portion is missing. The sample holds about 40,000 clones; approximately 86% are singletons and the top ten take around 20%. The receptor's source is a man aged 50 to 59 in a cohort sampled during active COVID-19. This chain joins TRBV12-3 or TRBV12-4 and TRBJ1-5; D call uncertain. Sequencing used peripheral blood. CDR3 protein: CAITPNQPQHF. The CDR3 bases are TGTGCCATCACACCCAATCAGCCCCAGCATTTT.